These 31 T cell receptor beta chains were all obtained from the same sample, sequenced in a study of regulatory T cells in long-lasting Graves disease. Building of the TCR beta libraries involved iRepertoire HTBI primers and Arm-PCR of CDR3 regions. TCRdb passed the multiplex PCR reads through MiXCR, listing each CDR3 protein once. The sample holds a few hundred thousand distinct CDR3 sequences; around 20% are singletons and the top ten take roughly an eighth. Time point in this sample: persistent/refractory GD, antithyroid drugs over 5 years with positive TRAb. Extracted PBMC RNA gave rise to the TCR library. Material: peripheral blood mononuclear cells (PBMCs), obtained when the disease was refractory, from a patient treated with antithyroid drugs. These receptors were obtained from a female donor with Graves disease.

In this sample, this clonotype turned up many times. The junction shows a germline mismatch at one end, possibly a read error. The chain links TRBV7-9 to TRBJ2-7; D is undetermined. Germline CDR1 reads SEHNR; CDR2 reads FQNEAQ (reference sequence). The CDR3 is 13 residues long. The CDR3 protein is CASSPGPTYEQYF. The DNA for the CDR3 is TGCGCCAGCAGTCCTGGCCCTACCTACGAGCAGTACTTC. Supplemented by reference TRBV7-9 and TRBJ2-7, the full variable domain reads DTGVSQNPRHKITKRGQNVTFRCDPISEHNRLYWYRQTLGQGPEFLTYFQNEAQLEKSRLLSDRFSAERPKGSFSTLEIQRTEQGDSAMYLCASSPGPTYEQYFGPGTRLTVT.

With respect to this clonotype: With a much larger clone just one base away, this may be a read error. The chain combines TRBV3-1 with TRBJ1-4, with D possibly TRBD1 on 6 matching bases. Trimming removed 5 bases at V and 2 bases at J, with 12 bases between. Germline CDR1 and CDR2: LGHDT and YNNKEL (reference sequence). CDR3 length: 15 amino acids. CDR3 sequence reads: CASSERGVTNEKLFF. Written as DNA, the CDR3 is TGTGCCAGCAGCGAGAGGGGGGTGACTAATGAAAAACTGTTTTTT.

This clonotype was counted many times. The chain couples TRBV29-1 to TRBJ1-5, with D possibly TRBD1 on 5 matching bases. The V gene's germline CDR1 is SQVTM and CDR2 ANQGSEA. The CDR3 consists of 13 residues. The V and J ends lost 5 bases and 2 bases respectively, with 10 bases between them. The CDR3 region is CSVLDIGNQPQHF. The CDR3 DNA reads as TGCAGCGTTTTGGACATAGGCAATCAGCCCCAGCATTTT.

This clonotype was found many times. This sequence joins TRBV2 and TRBJ2-7; D is unresolved. V shed 7 bases and J shed 3 bases, with 10 bases lying between them. Germline loops: CDR1 SNHLY, CDR2 FYNNEI. The CDR3 runs to 12 residues. The CDR3 sequence is CASTERSYEQYF. CDR3 bases: TGTGCCAGCACCGAACGGAGCTACGAGCAGTACTTC.

For this clonotype: An end of the junction differs from the germline gene, which may be a read error. The chain combines TRBV12-3 or TRBV12-4 with TRBJ2-3, with unresolved D. There are 14 residues in the CDR3. CDR3 in DNA: TGTGCCGGCAGTTTTAATGGCGGTACAGATACGCAGTATTTT. Translation gives CAGSFNGGTDTQYF.

On this clonotype: A much larger clone differs from this one at a single base, so this may be a read error. The chain carries TRBV28 and TRBJ1-2, with D perhaps matching TRBD1 (5 bases). From germline, CDR1 is MDHEN and CDR2 SYDVKM. V was pared by 6 bases and J by 10 bases, with 18 bases between. This CDR3 region has 13 residues. The CDR3 DNA reads TGTGCCAGCAGGTTACGGGGACCAGAAGCCTACACCTTC. It encodes CASRLRGPEAYTF.

This chain connects TRBV6-1 to TRBJ2-3, with D tentatively TRBD1 (6 bases). The V gene's germline CDR1 is MNHNS and CDR2 SASEGT. V lost 2 bases to trimming and J lost 2 bases, with 8 bases between them. The CDR3 runs 14 residues. The CDR3 bases are TGTGCCAGCAGTGAACAGGGGCCCACAGATACGCAGTATTTT. Residues: CASSEQGPTDTQYF.

In its sample, this clonotype was seen a few times. V gene TRBV20-1 combines with J gene TRBJ2-7; perhaps TRBD1 as D (6 bases). Germline values: CDR1 DFQATT, CDR2 SNEGSKA (reference sequence). CDR3 length: 13 residues. V was shortened by 6 bases and J by 1 base, with 13 bases between the two germline ends. CDR3 coding DNA: TGCAGTGCCCGGACCAGGGGATCCTACGAGCAGTACTTC. It encodes CSARTRGSYEQYF.

V is TRBV10-3 and J is TRBJ2-1, with D hard to call. Germline V lookup: CDR1 ENHRY, CDR2 SYGVKD. V lost 4 bases, J lost 9 bases, and 10 bases lay in between. The CDR3 runs 12 residues. The CDR3 DNA sequence: TGTGCCATCAGTGCACCAGCCGCTGAGCAGTTCTTC. Translating gives CAISAPAAEQFF.

This clonotype was counted between two and nine times. The chain employs TRBV7-6 and TRBJ1-4; 7 positions match TRBD1. J was trimmed by 7 bases and V by 5 bases; bases with no gene match: 10. Looked up from germline, CDR1 is SGHVS and CDR2 is FNYEAQ. This CDR3 spans 15 amino acids. CDR3 nucleotide sequence: TGTGCCAGCAGCACCCGACAGGGAGTGGGTGAAAAACTGTTTTTT. Protein sequence: CASSTRQGVGEKLFF.

The rearrangement joins TRBV7-9 to TRBJ2-5, with D unclear. Germline CDR1 and CDR2: SEHNR and FQNEAQ (reference sequence). Trimming shortened V by 10 bases and J by 1 base, and 13 bases separated the two germline ends. The CDR3 is 13 amino acids. The CDR3 reads CANSRSAQETQYF. The CDR3 bases are TGTGCCAACTCCCGAAGCGCCCAAGAGACCCAGTACTTC.

This clonotype was observed a few times. The rearrangement links TRBV6-1 to TRBJ2-2; D perhaps matches TRBD2 (5 bases). The CDR3 covers 13 residues. CDR1 is MNHNS, CDR2 SASEGT, per germline. This chain's CDR3 is CVTGMGSAGELFF. CDR3 nucleotide sequence: TGTGTCACCGGGATGGGGTCGGCCGGGGAGCTGTTTTTT.

This clonotype was found many times. The chain couples TRBV28 to TRBJ2-6; D remains ambiguous. This CDR3 has 15 residues. The V and J ends lost 6 bases and 2 bases respectively, with 11 bases between them. The V gene's germline CDR1 is MDHEN and CDR2 SYDVKM. CDR3 residues: CASSLRVTGANVLTF. The CDR3 DNA follows: TGTGCCAGCAGCTTAAGGGTGACTGGGGCCAACGTCCTGACTTTC. The full variable domain, in which reference TRBV28 and TRBJ2-6 provide the parts outside the CDR3, is DVKVTQSSRYLVKRTGEKVFLECVQDMDHENMFWYRQDPGLGLRLIYFSYDVKMKEKGDIPEGYSVSREKKERFSLILESASTNQTSMYLCASSLRVTGANVLTFGAGSRLTVL.

This clonotype was seen many times. V usage is TRBV2 and J usage is TRBJ1-1; 8 bases match TRBD1. There are 12 residues in the CDR3. The ends lost 8 bases at V and 3 bases at J; junction bases unmatched: 2. Germline CDR1 and CDR2: SNHLY and FYNNEI. The CDR3 region is CASPGQDTEAFF. CDR3 in DNA: TGTGCCAGCCCGGGACAGGACACTGAAGCTTTCTTT.

This clonotype was counted a few times. This rearrangement joins TRBV4-1 to TRBJ2-7; no firm D call. The CDR3 contains 13 residues. V lost 0 bases to trimming and J lost 3 bases, with 6 bases between them. Germline V gives CDR1 MGHRA, CDR2 YSYEKL. The CDR3: CASSQDWSYEQYF. The CDR3 DNA reads TGCGCCAGCAGCCAAGATTGGAGCTACGAGCAGTACTTC.

This clonotype was seen many times. This chain joins TRBV29-1 and TRBJ2-7; TRBD1 matches at 9 bases. The germline V gene has CDR1 SQVTM and CDR2 ANQGSEA. Trimming took 6 bases from V and 2 from J; bases not matched to a gene: 2. The CDR3 is 12 residues long. CDR3 loop: CSVGQGAYEQYF. As DNA, the CDR3 is TGCAGCGTGGGACAGGGCGCCTACGAGCAGTACTTC.

This clonotype was detected many times. J is TRBJ2-1 and V is TRBV10-3, with D uncertain. CDR3 length equals 13 residues. Trimming removed 5 bases from V and 5 bases from J, with 10 bases in between. Germline loops: CDR1 ENHRY, CDR2 SYGVKD. The CDR3 DNA reads as TGTGCCATCAGTCATAACCCAGACAATGAGCAGTTCTTC. It specifies CAISHNPDNEQFF.

This clonotype has a handful of counts. This sequence joins TRBV13 and TRBJ1-3, with D uncertain. Per the germline V gene, CDR1 is PRHDT and CDR2 is FYEKMQ (reference sequence). This CDR3 is built from 16 residues. V lost 2 bases, J lost 0 bases, and 11 bases lay in between. The CDR3 loop reads CASSLNPSYSGNTIYF. Written as DNA, the CDR3 is TGTGCCAGCAGCTTAAATCCTTCCTACTCTGGAAACACCATATATTTT.

With respect to this clonotype: A much bigger clone sits one base away, suggesting this may be a read error. The V call is TRBV28, the J call TRBJ2-4, with D perhaps matching TRBD1 or TRBD2 (5 bases each). This CDR3 region has 17 residues. Germline V gene lookup returns CDR1 MDHEN and CDR2 SYDVKM. Deletions cut 6 bases from V and 1 base from J, with 19 bases between. CDR3 protein: CASSRPGTSVAKNIQYF. The CDR3 DNA follows: TGTGCCAGCAGCCGCCCCGGGACGTCGGTGGCCAAAAACATTCAGTACTTC.

The J gene is TRBJ2-1, the V gene TRBV24-1; no firm D call. The CDR3 totals 11 residues. V was pared by 5 bases and J by 6 bases, with 4 bases between. Germline V gene lookup returns CDR1 KGHDR and CDR2 SFDVKD. CDR3 sequence: CATSALNEQFF. CDR3 nucleotides: TGTGCCACCAGTGCCCTCAATGAGCAGTTCTTC.

This clonotype has a handful of counts. The rearrangement links TRBV19 to TRBJ1-1; 10 bases agree with TRBD1. V was pared by 7 bases and J by 4 bases, with 6 bases of the junction left unmatched. This CDR3 has 14 amino acids. The germline V gene encodes CDR1 LNHDA and CDR2 SQIVND (reference sequence). The CDR3 here is CASTPGQGGTEAFF. The CDR3 DNA reads TGTGCCAGTACCCCAGGACAGGGGGGCACTGAAGCTTTCTTT.

This chain links TRBV6-5 with TRBJ1-1, with 9 nucleotides matching TRBD1. CDR1 is MNHEY, CDR2 SVGAGI, per germline. This CDR3 spans 15 amino acids. V shed 4 bases, J shed 1 base, and the junction held 4 bases outside the gene matches. The CDR3 bases are TGTGCCAGCAGTTTAACAGGGGGCAGGAACACTGAAGCTTTCTTT. Amino acids: CASSLTGGRNTEAFF.

This clonotype was seen repeatedly, ten times or more. The CDR3 spells CASRSRYTEAFF. The CDR3, as DNA: TGTGCCAGCAGATCGAGGTACACTGAAGCTTTCTTT. The chain couples TRBV28 to TRBJ1-1; D gene ambiguous. V was cut by 6 bases and J by 3 bases, with 8 bases left in between. Germline V gene sequence: CDR1 MDHEN, CDR2 SYDVKM. The CDR3 totals 12 residues.

The V call is TRBV13, the J call TRBJ2-3; TRBD1 or TRBD2 may be the D gene (6 bases each). This CDR3 contains 16 residues. CDR1 is PRHDT and CDR2 is FYEKMQ in the germline V gene (reference sequence). Trimming shortened V by 3 bases and J by 1 base, and 14 bases separated the two germline ends. In nucleotides, the CDR3 is TGTGCCAGCAGCTTCAAGTCGGAGGGGGGCACAGATACGCAGTATTTT. Translated: CASSFKSEGGTDTQYF.

A few counts support this clonotype. V is TRBV6-1 and J is TRBJ1-5; D perhaps matches TRBD1 (6 bases). The V end was cut by 7 bases, the J end by 7 bases, with 11 bases between. CDR3 length: 12 amino acids. The germline gives CDR1 MNHNS, CDR2 SASEGT. Written as DNA, the CDR3 is TGTGCCAGCAAACAGGGTGTACAGCCCCAGCATTTT. Protein: CASKQGVQPQHF.

Worth noting for this clonotype: At one of its ends the junction is not consistent with the germline gene, which may arise from a read error. This chain joins TRBV6-2 or TRBV6-3 and TRBJ2-5, with 7 bases identical to TRBD1. This CDR3 spans 20 amino acids. CDR1 and CDR2 (germline): MNHEY, SVGEGT. The CDR3 DNA is TGTGCCAGCAGACGACGAAACTTGACAGGGAATAGGAGGCCTCAAGGGACCCAGTACTTC. This encodes CASRRRNLTGNRRPQGTQYF.

This clonotype has ten or more counts. The chain combines TRBV20-1 with TRBJ2-5, with 9 bases lining up with TRBD1. Germline-derived CDR1 and CDR2 are DFQATT and SNEGSKA (reference sequence). This CDR3 is 14 amino acids long. The trim removed 5 bases at V and 5 bases at J, leaving 9 bases unmatched. The CDR3 is CSAQQGAGRETQYF. The CDR3 region has the DNA TGCAGTGCTCAACAGGGGGCGGGACGGGAGACCCAGTACTTC.

This clonotype has a count of ten or more. The gene calls are TRBV28 and TRBJ1-2, with unresolved D. The V gene lost 5 bases and the J gene lost 4 bases, with 11 bases spanning the gap. Per the germline V gene, CDR1 is MDHEN and CDR2 is SYDVKM. This CDR3 comprises 13 residues. The CDR3 reads CASSPTRTYGYTF. The CDR3 DNA reads as TGTGCCAGCAGTCCCACCCGTACCTATGGCTACACCTTC.

The V call is TRBV7-2, the J call TRBJ2-7; TRBD2 is a possible D gene (6 bases). CDR3 length equals 13 residues. Germline CDR1 is SGHTA and CDR2 is FQGNSA. V lost 2 bases, J lost 5 bases, and 10 bases lay in between. The CDR3 loop reads CASSLPGVNEQYF. CDR3 coding DNA: TGTGCCAGCAGCTTACCGGGAGTGAACGAGCAGTACTTC.

The rearrangement uses TRBV20-1 and TRBJ2-5; D remains unclear. Trimming took off 2 bases at V and 5 bases at J, with 15 bases between the two ends. This CDR3 contains 14 residues. Germline V gene sequence: CDR1 DFQATT, CDR2 SNEGSKA (reference sequence). The CDR3 DNA reads as TGCAGTGCTAGAAAGGTTGTTGCCGGGGAGACCCAGTACTTC. Translation: CSARKVVAGETQYF.

In its sample, this clonotype was seen many times. This rearrangement joins TRBV15 to TRBJ2-7; D might be TRBD2 (5 bases). CDR3 length: 15 amino acids. Trimming removed 0 bases at V and 1 base at J, with 10 bases between. Germline values: CDR1 LNHNV, CDR2 YYDKDF (reference sequence). In nucleotides, the CDR3 is TGTGCCACCAGCAGAGATCCGGGAAGGTCCTACGAGCAGTACTTC. Encoded protein: CATSRDPGRSYEQYF.